This T cell receptor (beta chain) was sequenced in a study of T and B cells in COVID-19 patients (dated by TCRdb to 2019 to 2021). Regarding the study in general: Using TRB and IGH repertoire sequencing of peripheral blood, the study characterized adaptive immunity in COVID-19 patients who had active infection or had recovered. A recovered cohort was made up of roughly 19 patients contributing approximately 21 samples, mostly after mild to moderate COVID-19 managed as outpatients. Patients in the recovered cohort had a median age of almost 35 years, compared with 55 to 85 years for patients in the active-infection cohort. Of the approximately 19 patients in the active-infection cohort, approximately 12 were critically ill and needed mechanical ventilation or ECMO. Comorbidities linked to unfavorable COVID-19 outcome were present in about 90% of the roughly 20 patients in the active-infection cohort. Over 7.5 million TCR sequences were analysed from a TCR and BCR sequence repository that comprised roughly 38 patients and 69 time points. Two patients belonged to both the recovered and active cohorts because samples were available from active disease and after recovery. Repertoire analyses used an age-matched reference group of just under 40 healthy donors who were negative for COVID-19 antibodies as the comparison. As many as 9 follow-up blood samples were taken per patient, and some of the samples covered different disease stages within the same individual.

About this clonotype itself: This clone's antigen is unknown. A much larger clonotype is one base distant, so this may be a read error.

CDR1 and CDR2 (MNHNS, SASEGT) derive from the germline V gene. The V end loses 9 bases and the J end loses 5 bases, and a stretch of 20 bases separates them. The CDR3 covers 14 residues, taking in both the cysteine and the phenylalanine. Only CDR3 DNA is held: 42 bases, read in frame from base 1. Study-wide findings and limitations: Strongly skewed TRBV/TRBJ gene usage was reported in patients with COVID-19. It was stated that prospective validation of the reported TCR clusters was required before the clusters could be put to clinical use. TRB repertoires were found to be highly clonal in active COVID-19, whereas diversity and richness at recovery were found to rise above healthy donor levels. The size of the cohort was considered insufficient for assessing HLA contributions to COVID-19 susceptibility or severity. Blood samples from mildly ill patients during symptoms and early samples from severe cases were scarce. A total of some 2,400 exclusive TCR clusters, including approximately 33 low-pGen clusters, were found in the recovered cohort. Specific T cell subsets (CD4+/Treg/CD8+) and sorted SARS-CoV-2-responsive or tetramer+ T cells had not yet been sequenced, and these experiments were ongoing.

The instrument given in TCRdb is Illumina MiSeq. TRB rearrangements were amplified by multiplex PCR with BIOMED2 TRB-A/B primer pools. Illumina-compatible adapters and 7-nucleotide sample barcodes were attached to the amplicons through two consecutive PCRs. All library PCRs used Phusion HS II polymerase. The amplicons were purified from gel with the NucleoSpin Gel and PCR Clean-up kit, measured on Qubit, and combined at roughly 4 nM. Amplicon pool quality was checked on an Agilent 2100 Bioanalyzer before Illumina next-generation sequencing. Regarding the original processing steps: Annotation of TRB rearrangements was performed with MiXCR 3.0.8 using the default MiXCR reference library. Non-productive reads and sequences with fewer than 2 reads were removed, and each unique CDR3 nucleotide sequence was counted as one clone. R 3.5.1 was used to calculate clonality, diversity, richness and V-J gene usage. GLIPH2 was used to cluster TCRs by CDR3 similarity, and OLGA was used to calculate generation probabilities. GLIPH2 clusters were kept only when the clusters contained at least four unique TCR clonotypes present in at least three individuals. The public reads were run again by TCRdb, first through fastp at Q25 and then through MiXCR, and only productive beta chains were kept. Each record represents a unique CDR3 protein, reported with the most common genes and DNA among its rows. The V and J calls reflect TCRdb's pipeline rather than the authors' work. Counted in this sample were about 12,000 distinct CDR3 sequences; 25% to 30% of them appeared once. Jointly, the top ten make up 25% to 35% of the sample.

TRB repertoires were amplified using about 220-550 ng of genomic DNA isolated from blood. The V and J genes are TRBV6-1 and TRBJ2-7; TRBD1 is possibly the D segment (6 matching bases). This clonotype originated in a human donor who had recovered from COVID-19. Sequencing input: blood. The CDR3 sequence is CASGSAGAIDEQYF. The DNA is as follows: TGTGCCAGTGGATCGGCAGGGGCAATTGACGAGCAGTACTTC.